The clone carrying this T cell receptor beta chain was picked up a small number of times. Its cognate antigen is unknown. Per the germline V gene, CDR1 is MGHDK and CDR2 is SYGVNS. The CDR3 extends over 14 amino acids. J gave up 10 bases and V 4 bases, and 7 bases lay outside the gene matches. These data originate in a study of CD8 T cells in ankylosing spondylitis. Libraries of TCR beta came from quantitative 5'-RACE with molecular barcodes. Via MiXCR, TCRdb re-called the 5' RACE reads, giving one row per CDR3 protein. The sample includes under 850,000 distinct CDR3 sequences, under 20% of them seen just once. Findings and limits, study-wide: Characteristic, it appeared, of ankylosing spondylitis blood was a TCR beta motif of about eight highly homologous variants.

Sequenced input: blood, either unsorted or a sorted T cell fraction (not recorded which). The rearrangement joins TRBV25-1 to TRBJ2-1; 10 bases align to TRBD1. The sequence came from a male donor with ankylosing spondylitis. The CDR3 region is CASSGQGALWEQFF. The CDR3 region has the DNA TGTGCCAGCAGTGGACAGGGGGCATTGTGGGAGCAGTTCTTC.